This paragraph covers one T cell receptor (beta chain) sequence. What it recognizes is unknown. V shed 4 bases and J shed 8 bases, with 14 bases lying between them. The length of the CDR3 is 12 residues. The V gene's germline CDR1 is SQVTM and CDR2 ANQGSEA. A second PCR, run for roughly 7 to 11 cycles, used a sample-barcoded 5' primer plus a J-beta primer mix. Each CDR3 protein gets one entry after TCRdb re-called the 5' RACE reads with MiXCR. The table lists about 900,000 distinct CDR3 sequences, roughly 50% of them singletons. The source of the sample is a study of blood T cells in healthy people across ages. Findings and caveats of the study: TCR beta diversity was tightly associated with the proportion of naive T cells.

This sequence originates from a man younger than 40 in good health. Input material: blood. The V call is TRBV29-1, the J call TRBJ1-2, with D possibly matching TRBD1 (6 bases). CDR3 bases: TGCAGCGTTGGTGCAGGGGTCGAAGGCTACACCTTC. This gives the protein CSVGAGVEGYTF.